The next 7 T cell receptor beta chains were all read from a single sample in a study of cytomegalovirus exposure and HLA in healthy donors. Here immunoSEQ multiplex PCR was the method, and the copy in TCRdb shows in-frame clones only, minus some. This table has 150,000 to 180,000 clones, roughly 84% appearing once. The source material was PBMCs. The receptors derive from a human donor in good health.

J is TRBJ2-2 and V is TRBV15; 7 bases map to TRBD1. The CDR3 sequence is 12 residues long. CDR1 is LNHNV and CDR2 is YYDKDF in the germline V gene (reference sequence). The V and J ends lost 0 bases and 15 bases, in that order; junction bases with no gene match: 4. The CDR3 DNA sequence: TGTGCCACCAGCAGAGAAGGGGGCCAGGTGTTTTTT. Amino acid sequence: CATSREGGQVFF.

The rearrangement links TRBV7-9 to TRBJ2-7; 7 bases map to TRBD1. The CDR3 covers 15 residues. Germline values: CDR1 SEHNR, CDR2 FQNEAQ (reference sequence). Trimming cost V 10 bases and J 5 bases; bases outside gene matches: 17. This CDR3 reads CAILPFSRQGHEQYF. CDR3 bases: TGTGCCATCCTTCCTTTTAGTAGACAGGGCCACGAGCAGTACTTC.

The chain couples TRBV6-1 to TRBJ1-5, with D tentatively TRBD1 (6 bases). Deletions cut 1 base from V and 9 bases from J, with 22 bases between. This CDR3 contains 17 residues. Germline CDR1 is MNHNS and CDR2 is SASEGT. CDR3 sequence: CASSEVFGGGHTGPQHF. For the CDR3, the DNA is TGTGCCAGCAGTGAAGTCTTCGGGGGGGGGCATACCGGGCCCCAGCATTTT.

The CDR3 protein is CASSEIAVKPYEQYF. The CDR3 DNA follows: TGTGCCAGCAGTGAAATTGCGGTAAAACCCTACGAGCAGTACTTC. The genes are TRBV2 and TRBJ2-7, with D hard to call. Germline V gene lookup returns CDR1 SNHLY and CDR2 FYNNEI. The germline V and J ends were trimmed by 2 bases and 2 bases, with 13 bases remaining between them. The length of the CDR3 is 15 residues.

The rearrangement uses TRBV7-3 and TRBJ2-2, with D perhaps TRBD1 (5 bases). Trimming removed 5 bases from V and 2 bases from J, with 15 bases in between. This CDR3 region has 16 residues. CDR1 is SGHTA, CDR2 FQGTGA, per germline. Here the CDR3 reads CASSPFQTANTGELFF. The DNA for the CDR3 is TGTGCCAGCAGCCCCTTCCAGACAGCTAACACCGGGGAGCTGTTTTTT.

CDR3 nucleotide sequence: TGTGCCTGGGTGGCAACAGATACGCAGTATTTT. Translation gives CAWVATDTQYF. The J gene is TRBJ2-3, the V gene TRBV30; D is ambiguous. Trimming took 5 bases from V and 3 from J, leaving 6 bases between them. Germline V gene sequence: CDR1 GTSNPN, CDR2 SVGIG (reference sequence). The length of the CDR3 is 11 residues.

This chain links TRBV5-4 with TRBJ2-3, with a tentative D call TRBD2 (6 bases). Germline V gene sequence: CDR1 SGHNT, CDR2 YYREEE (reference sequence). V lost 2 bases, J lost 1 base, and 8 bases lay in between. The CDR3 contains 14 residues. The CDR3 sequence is CASSFSGRTDTQYF. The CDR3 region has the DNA TGTGCCAGCAGCTTTAGCGGACGCACAGATACGCAGTATTTT. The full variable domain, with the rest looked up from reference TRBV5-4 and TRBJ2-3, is ETGVTQSPTHLIKTRGQQVTLRCSSQSGHNTVSWYQQALGQGPQFIFQYYREEENGRGNFPPRFSGLQFPNYSSELNVNALELDDSALYLCASSFSGRTDTQYFGPGTRLTVL.